This TCR beta chain was recorded in a study of identical twins. This clonotype occurred many times. What it recognizes is unknown. Study outcomes and limitations: Clonotypes of the beta chain that were abundant in cord blood carried fewer insertions (memory repertoires showed none). The degree of excess twin sharing was weaker in beta out-of-frame sequences.

Only healthy Caucasians were enrolled as donors. The CDR3 is 18 amino acids. The J segment lost 1 base and the V segment lost 0 bases, leaving 10 bases of the junction unmatched. Looked up from germline, CDR1 is LGHNA and CDR2 is YNFKEQ. TCRdb ran MiXCR on the 5' RACE reads and lists one entry per CDR3 protein. This sample has more than 200,000 distinct CDR3 sequences, with roughly a tenth found just once. The receptor comes from a woman aged 18 to 35 in good health. Sequencing was carried out using memory (CD45RO+) T cells sorted from blood. The V call is TRBV4-2, the J call TRBJ2-5; 8 nucleotides match TRBD2. The CDR3 here is CASSQERKRGGPQETQYF. DNA of the CDR3: TGTGCCAGCAGCCAAGAAAGAAAACGGGGGGGCCCCCAAGAGACCCAGTACTTC.